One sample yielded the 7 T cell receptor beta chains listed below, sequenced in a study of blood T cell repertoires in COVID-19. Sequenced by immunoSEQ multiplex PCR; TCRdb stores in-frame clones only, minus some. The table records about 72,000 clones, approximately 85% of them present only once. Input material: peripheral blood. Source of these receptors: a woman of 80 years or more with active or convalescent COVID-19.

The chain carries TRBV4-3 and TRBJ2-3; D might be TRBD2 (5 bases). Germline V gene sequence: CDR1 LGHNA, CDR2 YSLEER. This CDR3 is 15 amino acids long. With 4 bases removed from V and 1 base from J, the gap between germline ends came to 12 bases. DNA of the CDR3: TGCGCCAGCAGCCCGGGCAGGCGGGGCACAGATACGCAGTATTTT. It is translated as CASSPGRRGTDTQYF.

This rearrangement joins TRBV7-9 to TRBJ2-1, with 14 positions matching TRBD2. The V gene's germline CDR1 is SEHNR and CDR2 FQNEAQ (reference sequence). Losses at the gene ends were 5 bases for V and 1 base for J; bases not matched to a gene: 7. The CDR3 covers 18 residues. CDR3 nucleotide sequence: TGTGCCAGCAGCCTGGGACTAGCGGGGGCCGGATCCTACAATGAGCAGTTCTTC. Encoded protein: CASSLGLAGAGSYNEQFF.

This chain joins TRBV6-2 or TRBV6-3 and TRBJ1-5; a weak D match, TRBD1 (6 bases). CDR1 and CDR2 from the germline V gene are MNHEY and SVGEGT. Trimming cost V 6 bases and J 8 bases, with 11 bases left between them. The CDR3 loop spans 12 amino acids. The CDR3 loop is CASSDQGKPQHF. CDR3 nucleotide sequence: TGTGCCAGCAGCGACCAGGGGAAGCCCCAGCATTTT.

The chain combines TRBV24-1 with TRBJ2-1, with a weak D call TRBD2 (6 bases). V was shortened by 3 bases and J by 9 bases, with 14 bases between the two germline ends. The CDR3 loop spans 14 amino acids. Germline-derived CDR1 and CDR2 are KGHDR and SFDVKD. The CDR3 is CATSDPARGGEQFF. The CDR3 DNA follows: TGTGCCACCAGTGATCCAGCGCGGGGTGGTGAGCAGTTCTTC.

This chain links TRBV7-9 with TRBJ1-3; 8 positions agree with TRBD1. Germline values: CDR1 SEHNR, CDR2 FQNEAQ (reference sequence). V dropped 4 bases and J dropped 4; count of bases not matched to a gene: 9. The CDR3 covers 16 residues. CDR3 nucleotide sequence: TGTGCCAGCAGCTCGATCACCGGGACAGGAGGAAACACCATATATTTT. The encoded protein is CASSSITGTGGNTIYF.

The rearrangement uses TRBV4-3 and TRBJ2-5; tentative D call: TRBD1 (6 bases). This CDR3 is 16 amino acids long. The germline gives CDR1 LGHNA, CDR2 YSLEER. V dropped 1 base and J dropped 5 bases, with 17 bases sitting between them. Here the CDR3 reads CASSQASAGARETQYF. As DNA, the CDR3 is TGCGCCAGCAGCCAAGCATCAGCAGGGGCTCGGGAGACCCAGTACTTC.

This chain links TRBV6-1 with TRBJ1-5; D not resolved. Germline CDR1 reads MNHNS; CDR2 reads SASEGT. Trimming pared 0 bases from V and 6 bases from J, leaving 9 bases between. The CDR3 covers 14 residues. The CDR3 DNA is TGTGCCAGCAGTGAAGCTCCAGGCCCTCAGCCCCAGCATTTT. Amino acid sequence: CASSEAPGPQPQHF.